Below are 22 T cell receptor beta chains sequenced from a single sample in a study of CD8 T cells in ankylosing spondylitis. Each CDR3 protein gets one entry after TCRdb re-called the 5' RACE reads with MiXCR. Of about 140,000 distinct CDR3 sequences listed, around 32% are singletons. Sequences were obtained from synovial fluid, either unsorted or a sorted T cell fraction (not recorded which). Source of these receptors: a male donor with ankylosing spondylitis.

At least ten counts were recorded for this clonotype. The rearrangement joins TRBV4-3 to TRBJ2-5, with 12 bases aligning to TRBD2. V was clipped by 4 bases and J by 4 bases; unmatched bases: 7. This CDR3 is built from 16 residues. From germline, CDR1 is LGHNA and CDR2 YSLEER. The CDR3 DNA follows: TGCGCCAGCAGCCGGTCTAGCGGGAGGGCCGGAGAGACCCAGTACTTC. This sequence encodes CASSRSSGRAGETQYF.

The V call is TRBV29-1, the J call TRBJ2-3; D is undetermined. CDR1 and CDR2 from the germline V gene are SQVTM and ANQGSEA. Trimming removed 5 bases from V and 4 bases from J, with 7 bases in between. The CDR3 length is 11 residues. Written as DNA, the CDR3 is TGCAGCGTTACCTCTTCAGATACGCAGTATTTT. Translation gives CSVTSSDTQYF.

This CDR3 reads CAVKTGSMNTEAFF. The CDR3 bases are TGTGCCGTCAAAACAGGGTCCATGAACACTGAAGCTTTCTTT. This chain links TRBV28 with TRBJ1-1, with TRBD1 as a possible D gene (6 bases). From germline, CDR1 is MDHEN and CDR2 SYDVKM. CDR3 length equals 14 residues. V lost 11 bases and J lost 0, with 16 bases in between.

V gene TRBV5-1 combines with J gene TRBJ2-1; D is possibly TRBD1 (6 bases). The CDR3 spans 14 residues. V lost 0 bases and J 5 bases, leaving 9 bases between the germline ends. CDR1 is SGHRS, CDR2 YFSETQ, per germline. CDR3 bases: TGCGCCAGCAGCTTGGGACAGGTCGACAATGAGCAGTTCTTC. It codes for CASSLGQVDNEQFF.

The V and J genes are TRBV28 and TRBJ1-2; 10 nucleotides align to TRBD1. This CDR3 comprises 16 residues. CDR1 is MDHEN and CDR2 is SYDVKM in the germline V gene. After removal of 5 bases from V and 7 bases from J, the junction contained 13 bases not matched to a gene. The CDR3 coding sequence is TGTGCCAGCAGTCTTACCCCGGGACAGGGGAGGTCTGGCTACACCTTC. The encoded protein is CASSLTPGQGRSGYTF.

The chain carries TRBV7-6 and TRBJ2-2; possible D gene TRBD2, 5 bases. The CDR3 extends over 15 amino acids. Germline loops: CDR1 SGHVS, CDR2 FNYEAQ. With 3 bases removed from V and 5 bases from J, the gap between germline ends came to 13 bases. This CDR3 is CASSLRAGETGELFF. The CDR3 region has the DNA TGTGCCAGCAGCTTGCGGGCTGGGGAGACCGGGGAGCTGTTTTTT.

This clonotype appeared many times. The rearrangement uses TRBV5-1 and TRBJ2-1; perhaps TRBD2 as D (5 bases). Trimming cost V 4 bases and J 2 bases, with 16 bases left between them. The CDR3 loop spans 16 amino acids. Germline lookup yields CDR1 SGHRS and CDR2 YFSETQ. The CDR3 DNA sequence: TGCGCCAGCAGCCCCATTCCAAGCGGAACCTACAATGAGCAGTTCTTC. Its translation: CASSPIPSGTYNEQFF.

The chain joins TRBV12-3 or TRBV12-4 to TRBJ2-5, with 9 bases that match TRBD2. The CDR3 spans 15 residues. The J segment lost 5 bases and the V segment lost 7 bases, leaving 11 bases of the junction unmatched. The CDR3 DNA reads TGTGCCAGCACCTTCGGTAATAGCGGGAGCGAGACCCAGTACTTC. Its translation: CASTFGNSGSETQYF.

The chain uses TRBV3-1 and TRBJ1-6, with D possibly TRBD1 on 5 matching bases. V lost 1 base and J lost 10, with 14 bases in between. Germline CDR1 is LGHDT and CDR2 is YNNKEL (reference sequence). CDR3 length: 15 residues. This CDR3 reads CASSQGEGRASPLHF. The CDR3 DNA follows: TGTGCCAGCAGCCAAGGGGAAGGCAGGGCCTCACCCCTCCACTTT.

This sequence joins TRBV5-1 and TRBJ2-7; D gene ambiguous. Trimming stripped 0 bases from V and 1 base from J, with 5 bases between. Looked up from germline, CDR1 is SGHRS and CDR2 is YFSETQ. CDR3 length equals 13 residues. CDR3 loop: CASSLVGSYEQYF. The CDR3 bases are TGCGCCAGCAGCTTGGTGGGGTCCTACGAGCAGTACTTC.

The sample holds one count of this clonotype. The chain is built from TRBV4-3 and TRBJ2-2; D is ambiguous. Germline V gives CDR1 LGHNA, CDR2 YSLEER. CDR3 length: 14 amino acids. V shed 0 bases and J shed 4 bases, with 6 bases lying between them. CDR3: CASSQDTLTGELFF. The CDR3 DNA is TGCGCCAGCAGCCAAGATACACTCACCGGGGAGCTGTTTTTT.

This chain uses TRBV24-1 with TRBJ2-1; 10 bases agree with TRBD2. Germline CDR1 reads KGHDR; CDR2 reads SFDVKD. The CDR3 length is 16 residues. The J segment lost 7 bases and the V segment lost 2 bases, leaving 7 bases of the junction unmatched. The CDR3 DNA follows: TGTGCCACCAGTGATTCCCTAGCGGGGGCTCGGAATGAGCAGTTCTTC. Its translation: CATSDSLAGARNEQFF.

The CDR3 protein is CSARDPFNKNIQYF. DNA for the CDR3: TGCAGTGCTAGAGATCCTTTCAACAAAAACATTCAGTACTTC. This chain connects TRBV20-1 to TRBJ2-4, with D unclear. CDR1 is DFQATT and CDR2 is SNEGSKA in the germline V gene (reference sequence). Trimming removed 0 bases from V and 3 bases from J, with 9 bases in between. The CDR3 is 14 residues long.

The V and J genes are TRBV7-2 and TRBJ1-3, with D maybe TRBD1 (5 bases). This CDR3 has 15 residues. In germline, CDR1 is SGHTA, CDR2 FQGNSA. Trimming took off 3 bases at V and 3 bases at J, with 12 bases between the two ends. DNA of the CDR3: TGTGCCAGCAGCTTCCCAAGGGGCGTTGGAAACACCATATATTTT. It specifies CASSFPRGVGNTIYF.

This clonotype was counted at least ten times. The chain recombines TRBV28 with TRBJ1-1, with a tentative D call TRBD1 (6 bases). Germline CDR1 is MDHEN and CDR2 is SYDVKM. Trimming took 4 bases from V and 2 from J, leaving 11 bases between them. The CDR3 has 14 amino acids. This CDR3 is CASSSGHPNTEAFF. In DNA form, the CDR3 reads TGTGCCAGCAGTTCGGGACACCCCAACACTGAAGCTTTCTTT.

V and J are TRBV7-2 and TRBJ2-7; D is possibly TRBD2 (6 bases). Germline V gives CDR1 SGHTA, CDR2 FQGNSA. Trimming removed 5 bases from V and 2 bases from J, with 13 bases in between. The CDR3 covers 14 residues. The CDR3 sequence: CASSPGTVPYEQYF. The CDR3 DNA reads TGTGCCAGCAGCCCTGGGACTGTCCCCTACGAGCAGTACTTC. The variable domain in full, completed from reference TRBV7-2 and TRBJ2-7, reads GAGVSQSPSNKVTEKGKDVELRCDPISGHTALYWYRQSLGQGLEFLIYFQGNSAPDKSGLPSDRFSAERTGGSVSTLTIQRTQQEDSAVYLCASSPGTVPYEQYFGPGTRLTVT.

This clonotype was counted at least ten times. This chain uses TRBV27 with TRBJ2-3; TRBD2 aligns across 8 bases. Per germline, CDR1 MNHEY and CDR2 SMNVEV (reference sequence). V lost 4 bases to trimming and J lost 2 bases; unmatched junction nucleotides: 5. CDR3 length equals 15 residues. The CDR3 DNA follows: TGTGCCAGCAGTTCAAAGCGGGGGCCCACAGATACGCAGTATTTT. Protein product: CASSSKRGPTDTQYF.

The chain links TRBV7-3 to TRBJ2-2; tentatively, D is TRBD2 (6 bases). The ends were cut back, 2 bases at V and 0 bases at J, with 10 bases in the middle. The CDR3 runs 16 residues. Per germline, CDR1 SGHTA and CDR2 FQGTGA. This chain's CDR3 is CASSLYPGANTGELFF. CDR3 DNA sequence: TGTGCCAGCAGCTTATATCCGGGGGCGAACACCGGGGAGCTGTTTTTT.

This clonotype has just a few counts. V and J are TRBV4-1 and TRBJ1-1; maybe TRBD1 (6 bases). V lost 4 bases and J lost 4, with 16 bases in between. Germline V gene lookup returns CDR1 MGHRA and CDR2 YSYEKL. The CDR3 spans 15 residues. DNA of the CDR3: TGCGCCAGCAGCCTGTTTCAGGGGACGGGCACTGAAGCTTTCTTT. Its protein is CASSLFQGTGTEAFF.

This chain uses TRBV12-3 or TRBV12-4 with TRBJ2-2; D is perhaps TRBD2 (6 bases). The CDR3 loop spans 17 amino acids. V gave up 4 bases and J gave up 1 base, with 16 bases separating them. The CDR3 DNA sequence: TGTGCCAGCAGTTCATTATCGGGCGGGGTGAACACCGGGGAGCTGTTTTTT. Translation gives CASSSLSGGVNTGELFF.

The V and J genes are TRBV12-3 or TRBV12-4 and TRBJ2-5, with D possibly being TRBD2 (7 bases). Trimming removed 6 bases from V and 4 bases from J, with 12 bases in between. The CDR3 covers 13 residues. The CDR3 DNA follows: TGTGCCAGCAGGCCGGGGGGCGTAGAGACCCAGTACTTC. This gives the protein CASRPGGVETQYF.

This clonotype was observed a handful of times. The rearrangement uses TRBV5-1 and TRBJ1-1, with D perhaps matching TRBD1 (5 bases). This CDR3 has 14 residues. V gave up 3 bases and J gave up 1 base, with 10 bases separating them. The germline V gene encodes CDR1 SGHRS and CDR2 YFSETQ. CDR3 in DNA: TGCGCCAGCAGCTCGGGACCGACGAACACTGAAGCTTTCTTT. This encodes CASSSGPTNTEAFF.